This TCR beta chain is drawn from a study of blood T cell repertoires in COVID-19. Study-level information: Material from acute and convalescent COVID-19 was sourced from the United States, Italy and Spain. The analysed material was cDNA or gDNA that came from T cells, B-cell-depleted T cells, or PBMCs.

Original handling: Researchers report that nucleated cell counts were estimated from reference gene primer amplification. TCRdb's copy holds only in-frame clones and misses some; the assay was immunoSEQ multiplex PCR. V and J calls and clone size come straight from that table; D and trimming were deduced from the DNA. The table has over 90,000 clones, about 90% seen once. V shed 1 base, J shed 0 bases, and the junction held 3 bases outside the gene matches. Germline-derived CDR1 and CDR2 are MGHRA and YSYEKL. CDR3 length: 17 residues. V and J are TRBV4-1 and TRBJ2-6; 7 bases are a match to TRBD1. Sequenced sample: peripheral blood. This TCR was recovered from a human donor in a cohort sampled during active COVID-19. CDR3 nucleotides: TGCGCCAGCAGCCAAGGACAGGGTAACTCTGGGGCCAACGTCCTGACTTTC. Protein sequence: CASSQGQGNSGANVLTF.